The source of this TCR beta chain is a study of monozygotic twins with inflammatory bowel disease. Overall study findings and caveats: Reduced clonotype sharing with other individuals was observed in IBD patients relative to healthy twins, especially with disease activity.

TCRdb derives one entry per CDR3 protein from the 5' RACE reads, leaving out DNA. The listing records around 200,000 distinct CDR3 sequences. About this clonotype itself: The antigen remains undetermined.

This CDR3 is built from 15 residues. Germline V gene lookup returns CDR1 LNHDA and CDR2 SQIVND (reference sequence). The material sequenced was blood. The gene calls are TRBV19 and TRBJ1-5. This TCR derives from a human donor with ulcerative colitis or Crohn's disease, or a healthy co-twin of an affected twin (not recorded which). The CDR3 spells CASKGLANSNQPQHF. Supplemented by reference TRBV19 and TRBJ1-5, the full variable domain reads DGGITQSPKYLFRKEGQNVTLSCEQNLNHDAMYWYRQDPGQGLRLIYYSQIVNDFQKGDIAEGYSVSREKKESFPLTVTSAQKNPTAFYLCASKGLANSNQPQHFGDGTRLSIL.